The 2 T cell receptor beta chains presented below share a single source sample, sequenced in a study of OX40 agonist ivuxolimab in advanced cancers. TCRdb keeps only in-frame clones here, not all; method: immunoSEQ multiplex PCR. This table has some 37,000 clones, 82% appearing once. The source material was CD4+ or CD8+ T cells sorted from blood, sampled in a trial of the OX40 agonist ivuxolimab. These receptor sequences come from an adult with an advanced solid tumor such as melanoma, head and neck, liver or kidney cancer.

The chain is built from TRBV11-1 and TRBJ2-7; 7 bases are shared with TRBD1. CDR1 and CDR2 (germline): SGHAT, FQDESV (reference sequence). Trimming took 5 bases from V and 5 from J; bases not matched to a gene: 12. The CDR3 runs 15 residues. CDR3 protein: CASSPAGRGIDEQYF. The DNA of the CDR3 is TGTGCCAGCAGCCCCGCCGGCAGGGGGATAGACGAGCAGTACTTC.

The V and J genes are TRBV5-6 and TRBJ1-1; the match to TRBD1 covers 8 bases. There are 18 residues in the CDR3. Germline assignment: CDR1 SGHDT and CDR2 YYEEEE. The V gene end was trimmed by 4 bases and the J gene end by 1 base; junction bases not matched to a gene: 15. This chain's CDR3 is CASSRRLVPGTGNTEAFF. The CDR3 DNA reads TGTGCCAGCAGCAGACGGTTAGTACCCGGGACAGGGAACACTGAAGCTTTCTTT.